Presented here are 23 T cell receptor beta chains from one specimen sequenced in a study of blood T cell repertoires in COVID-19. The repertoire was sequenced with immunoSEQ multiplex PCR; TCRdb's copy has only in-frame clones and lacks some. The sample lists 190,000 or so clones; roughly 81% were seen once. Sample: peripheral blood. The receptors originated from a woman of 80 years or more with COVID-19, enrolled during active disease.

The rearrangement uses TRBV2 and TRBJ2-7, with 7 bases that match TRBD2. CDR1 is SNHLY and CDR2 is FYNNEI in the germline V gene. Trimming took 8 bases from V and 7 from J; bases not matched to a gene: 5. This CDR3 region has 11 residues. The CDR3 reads CASGGEHEQYF. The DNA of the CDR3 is TGTGCCAGCGGGGGGGAGCATGAGCAGTACTTC.

CDR3 DNA sequence: TGTGCCAGCAGCGTGACAGACGTCTACGAGCAGTACTTC. Protein: CASSVTDVYEQYF. J is TRBJ2-7 and V is TRBV5-5, with D maybe TRBD1 (5 bases). V gave up 4 bases and J gave up 3 bases, with 11 bases separating them. CDR3 size: 13 residues. Germline V lookup: CDR1 SGHKS, CDR2 YYEKEE (reference sequence).

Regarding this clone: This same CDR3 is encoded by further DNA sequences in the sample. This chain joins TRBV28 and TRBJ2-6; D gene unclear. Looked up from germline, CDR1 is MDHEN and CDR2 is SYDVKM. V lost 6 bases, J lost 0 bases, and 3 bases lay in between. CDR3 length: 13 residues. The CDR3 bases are TGTGCCAGCAGCAGCTCTGGGGCCAACGTCCTGACTTTC. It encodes CASSSSGANVLTF.

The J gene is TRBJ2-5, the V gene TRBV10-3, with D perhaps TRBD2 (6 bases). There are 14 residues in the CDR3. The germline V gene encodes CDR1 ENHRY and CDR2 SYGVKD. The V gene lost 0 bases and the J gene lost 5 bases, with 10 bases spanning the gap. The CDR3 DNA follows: TGTGCCATCAGTGAGTCGGAGGGTTGGGAGACCCAGTACTTC. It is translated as CAISESEGWETQYF.

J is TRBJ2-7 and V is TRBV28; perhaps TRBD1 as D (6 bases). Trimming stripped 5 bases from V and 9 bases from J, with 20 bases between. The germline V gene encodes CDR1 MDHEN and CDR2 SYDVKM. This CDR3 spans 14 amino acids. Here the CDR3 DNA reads TGTGCCAGCAGTAAAAACAGGGTGGAGAATACGCAGTACTTC. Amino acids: CASSKNRVENTQYF.

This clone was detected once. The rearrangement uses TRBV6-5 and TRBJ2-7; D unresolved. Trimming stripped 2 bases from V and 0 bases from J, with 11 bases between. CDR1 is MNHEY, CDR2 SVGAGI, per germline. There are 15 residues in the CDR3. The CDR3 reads CASSYVAKSSYEQYF. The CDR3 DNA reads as TGTGCCAGCAGTTACGTTGCTAAGAGCTCCTACGAGCAGTACTTC.

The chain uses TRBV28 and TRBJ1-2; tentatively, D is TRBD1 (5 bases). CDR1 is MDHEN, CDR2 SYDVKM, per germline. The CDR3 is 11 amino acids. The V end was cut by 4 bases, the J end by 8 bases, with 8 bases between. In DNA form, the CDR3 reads TGTGCCAGCAGTTCAGGGAAGGGCTACACCTTC. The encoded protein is CASSSGKGYTF.

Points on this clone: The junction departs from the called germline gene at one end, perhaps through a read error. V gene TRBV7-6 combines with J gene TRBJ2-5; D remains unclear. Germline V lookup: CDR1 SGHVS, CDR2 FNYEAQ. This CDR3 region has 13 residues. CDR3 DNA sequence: TGTGCCAGCCGCTTCCCAGGCCAAGAGACCCAGTACTTC. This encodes CASRFPGQETQYF.

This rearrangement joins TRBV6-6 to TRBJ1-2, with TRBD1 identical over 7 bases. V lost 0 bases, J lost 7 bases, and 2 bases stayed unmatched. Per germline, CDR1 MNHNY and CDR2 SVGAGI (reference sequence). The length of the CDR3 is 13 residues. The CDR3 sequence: CASSYSRQGGYTF. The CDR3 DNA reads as TGTGCCAGCAGTTACTCGAGACAGGGTGGCTACACCTTC.

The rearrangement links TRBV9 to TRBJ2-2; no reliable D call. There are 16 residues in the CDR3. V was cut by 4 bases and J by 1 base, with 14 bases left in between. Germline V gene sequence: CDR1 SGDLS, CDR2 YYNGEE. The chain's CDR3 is CASSPRLALNTGELFF. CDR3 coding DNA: TGTGCCAGCAGCCCCAGGTTGGCACTGAACACCGGGGAGCTGTTTTTT.

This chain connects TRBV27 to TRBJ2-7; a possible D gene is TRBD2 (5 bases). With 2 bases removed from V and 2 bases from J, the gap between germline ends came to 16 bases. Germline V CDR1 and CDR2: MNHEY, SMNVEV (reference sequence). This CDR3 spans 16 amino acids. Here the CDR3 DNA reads TGTGCCAGCAGTTTAAGCCTAGCAGCAGTCCCCTACGAGCAGTACTTC. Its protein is CASSLSLAAVPYEQYF.

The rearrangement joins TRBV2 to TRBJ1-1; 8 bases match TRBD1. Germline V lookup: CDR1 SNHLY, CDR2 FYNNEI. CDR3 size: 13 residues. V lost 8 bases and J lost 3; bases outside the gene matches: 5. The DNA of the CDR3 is TGTGCCAGCCTGGACAGGGAGGACACTGAAGCTTTCTTT. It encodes CASLDREDTEAFF.

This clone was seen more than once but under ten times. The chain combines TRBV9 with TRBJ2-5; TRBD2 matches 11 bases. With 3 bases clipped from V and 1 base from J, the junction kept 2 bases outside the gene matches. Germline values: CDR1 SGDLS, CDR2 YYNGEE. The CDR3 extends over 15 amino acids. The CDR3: CASSELAGGQETQYF. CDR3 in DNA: TGTGCCAGCAGCGAGCTAGCGGGGGGCCAAGAGACCCAGTACTTC.

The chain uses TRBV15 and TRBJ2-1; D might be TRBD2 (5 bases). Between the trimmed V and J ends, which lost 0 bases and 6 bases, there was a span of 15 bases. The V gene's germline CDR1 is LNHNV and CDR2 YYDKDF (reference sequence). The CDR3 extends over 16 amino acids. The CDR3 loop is CATSRDPPTSSNEQFF. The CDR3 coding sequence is TGTGCCACCAGCAGAGATCCTCCTACTAGTTCCAATGAGCAGTTCTTC.

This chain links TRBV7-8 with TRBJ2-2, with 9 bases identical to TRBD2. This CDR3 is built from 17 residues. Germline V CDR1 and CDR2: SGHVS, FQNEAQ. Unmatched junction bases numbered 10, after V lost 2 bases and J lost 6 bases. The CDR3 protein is CASSLYTAGGPPGELFF. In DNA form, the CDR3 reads TGTGCCAGCAGCTTATATACGGCGGGGGGGCCCCCCGGGGAGCTGTTTTTT.

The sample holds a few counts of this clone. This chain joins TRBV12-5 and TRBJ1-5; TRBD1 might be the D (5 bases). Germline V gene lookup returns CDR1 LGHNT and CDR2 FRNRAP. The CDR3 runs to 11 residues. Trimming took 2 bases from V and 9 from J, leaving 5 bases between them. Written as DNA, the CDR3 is TGTGCTAGTGGTTTGACAGGGCCCCAGCATTTT. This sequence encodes CASGLTGPQHF.

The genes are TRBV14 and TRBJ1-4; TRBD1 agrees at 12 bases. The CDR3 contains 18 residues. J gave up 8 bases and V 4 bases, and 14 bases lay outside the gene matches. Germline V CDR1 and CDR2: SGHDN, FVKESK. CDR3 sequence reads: CASSPKPGQGARQEKLFF. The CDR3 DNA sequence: TGTGCCAGCAGCCCAAAGCCGGGACAGGGGGCGCGACAAGAAAAACTGTTTTTT. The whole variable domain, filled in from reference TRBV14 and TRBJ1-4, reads EAGVTQFPSHSVIEKGQTVTLRCDPISGHDNLYWYRRVMGKEIKFLLHFVKESKQDESGMPNNRFLAERTGGTYSTLKVQPAELEDSGVYFCASSPKPGQGARQEKLFFGSGTQLSVL.

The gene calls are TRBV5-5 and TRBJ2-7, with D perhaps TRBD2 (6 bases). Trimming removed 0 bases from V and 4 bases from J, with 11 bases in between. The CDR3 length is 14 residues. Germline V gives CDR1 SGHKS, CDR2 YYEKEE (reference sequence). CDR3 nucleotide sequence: TGTGCCAGCAGCTTGGAGGCAGGGAGGTACGAGCAGTACTTC. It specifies CASSLEAGRYEQYF.

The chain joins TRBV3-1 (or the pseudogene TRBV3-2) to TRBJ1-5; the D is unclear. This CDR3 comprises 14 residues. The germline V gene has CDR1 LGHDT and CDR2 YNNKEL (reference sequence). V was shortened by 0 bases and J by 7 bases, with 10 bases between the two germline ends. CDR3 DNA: TGTGCCAGCAGCCAAGATGTAGGGAGACAGCCCCAGCATTTT. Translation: CASSQDVGRQPQHF.

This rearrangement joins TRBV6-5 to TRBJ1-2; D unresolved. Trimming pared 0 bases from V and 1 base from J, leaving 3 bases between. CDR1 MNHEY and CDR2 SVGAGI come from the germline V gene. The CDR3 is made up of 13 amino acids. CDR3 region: CASSYSSNYGYTF. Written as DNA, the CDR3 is TGTGCCAGCAGTTACTCGAGTAACTATGGCTACACCTTC.

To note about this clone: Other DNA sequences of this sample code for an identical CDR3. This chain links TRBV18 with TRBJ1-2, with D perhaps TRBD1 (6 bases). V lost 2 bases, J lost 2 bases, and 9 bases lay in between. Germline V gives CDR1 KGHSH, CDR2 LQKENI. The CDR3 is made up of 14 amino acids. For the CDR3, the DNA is TGTGCCAGCTCACCAGGACAGCAAAACTATGGCTACACCTTC. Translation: CASSPGQQNYGYTF.

DNA for the CDR3: TGTGCCACCAGCAAGAATACAGGGAACACTGAAGCTTTCTTT. The encoded protein is CATSKNTGNTEAFF. The V and J genes are TRBV15 and TRBJ1-1; D possibly corresponds to TRBD1 (5 bases). Germline CDR1 is LNHNV and CDR2 is YYDKDF (reference sequence). The CDR3 sequence is 14 residues long. V dropped 4 bases and J dropped 1 base, with 10 bases sitting between them.

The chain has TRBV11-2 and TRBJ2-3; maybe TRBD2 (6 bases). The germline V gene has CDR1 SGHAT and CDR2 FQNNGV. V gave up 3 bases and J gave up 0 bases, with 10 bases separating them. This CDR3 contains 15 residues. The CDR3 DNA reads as TGTGCCAGCAGCTTTAAGGGAGGTAGCACAGATACGCAGTATTTT. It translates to CASSFKGGSTDTQYF.